This passage covers 31 T cell receptor beta chains from one sample sequenced in a study of PD-L1 blockade in urothelial cancer. Profiled with immunoSEQ multiplex PCR; TCRdb holds only in-frame clones, not every one. Among under 120,000 clones listed, around 85% were seen once. Sequences were derived from PBMCs, sampled around atezolizumab (anti-PD-L1) treatment. Every receptor here comes from a man aged 50 to 59 with urothelial cancer.

V and J are TRBV7-9 and TRBJ2-1; the match to TRBD2 covers 9 bases. Germline trimming cut 2 bases from V and 1 base from J; bases unmatched to any gene: 3. The CDR3 spans 16 residues. In germline, CDR1 is SEHNR, CDR2 FQNEAQ (reference sequence). CDR3 DNA sequence: TGTGCCAGCAGCTTAAAAACTAGCGGGTCCTACAATGAGCAGTTCTTC. Residues: CASSLKTSGSYNEQFF.

The chain employs TRBV20-1 and TRBJ2-1; 7 nucleotides align to TRBD2. J was trimmed by 9 bases and V by 5 bases; bases with no gene match: 4. The CDR3 spans 11 residues. Germline values: CDR1 DFQATT, CDR2 SNEGSKA (reference sequence). CDR3 sequence reads: CSAALAAEQFF. DNA of the CDR3: TGCAGTGCTGCTCTAGCGGCTGAGCAGTTCTTC.

The V and J genes are TRBV28 and TRBJ1-5; D may be TRBD1 (6 bases). The germline V gene encodes CDR1 MDHEN and CDR2 SYDVKM. The V and J ends lost 8 bases and 8 bases respectively, with 13 bases between them. The CDR3 spans 12 residues. CDR3 protein: CASEARGKPQHF. The CDR3 bases are TGTGCCAGCGAGGCCAGGGGAAAGCCCCAGCATTTT.

The chain carries TRBV5-1 and TRBJ2-7, with 7 bases identical to TRBD2. Germline CDR1 reads SGHRS; CDR2 reads YFSETQ. The V and J ends lost 1 base and 7 bases, in that order; junction bases with no gene match: 17. This CDR3 contains 17 residues. This chain's CDR3 is CASSLSAWEGRSEEQYF. The DNA for the CDR3 is TGCGCCAGCAGCTTGAGTGCGTGGGAGGGCCGCTCAGAGGAGCAGTACTTC.

On this clone itself: The junction departs from the called germline gene at one end, perhaps through a read error. The chain uses TRBV28 and TRBJ2-2; TRBD1 is a possible D gene (6 bases). The length of the CDR3 is 14 residues. The germline gives CDR1 MDHEN, CDR2 SYDVKM. The CDR3: CASSFGQGQGGLFF. As DNA, the CDR3 is TGTGCCAGCAGTTTTGGGCAGGGTCAAGGGGGGCTGTTTTTT.

This clone was counted a few times. CDR3 DNA sequence: TGTGCCAGTAGAGGACAGGGATGGACTAACTATGGCTACACCTTC. It encodes CASRGQGWTNYGYTF. The gene calls are TRBV19 and TRBJ1-2; 8 bases map to TRBD1. This CDR3 region has 15 residues. The junction had 6 bases not matched to a gene; V was cut back by 6 bases and J by 0 bases. CDR1 is LNHDA, CDR2 SQIVND, per germline (reference sequence).

This clone has only a few counts. The chain combines TRBV7-9 with TRBJ2-5, with 9 bases lining up with TRBD1. Germline V gene lookup returns CDR1 SEHNR and CDR2 FQNEAQ (reference sequence). V was clipped by 7 bases and J by 5 bases; unmatched bases: 8. The CDR3 contains 14 residues. CDR3 protein: CASKQGASEETQYF. The CDR3 nucleotides read TGTGCCAGCAAACAGGGGGCGAGTGAGGAGACCCAGTACTTC.

This chain joins TRBV5-1 and TRBJ2-1, with D perhaps TRBD2 (6 bases). The germline V and J ends were trimmed by 0 bases and 9 bases, with 16 bases remaining between them. Germline V gene data show CDR1 as SGHRS and CDR2 as YFSETQ. The CDR3 has 15 residues. The CDR3 DNA is TGCGCCAGCAGCTTGGATAGGCTAGCGACGGGTGAGCAGTTCTTC. Amino acids: CASSLDRLATGEQFF.

J is TRBJ2-3 and V is TRBV4-1; tentative D call: TRBD2 (6 bases). Germline assignment: CDR1 MGHRA and CDR2 YSYEKL. CDR3 length: 15 amino acids. V was pared by 0 bases and J by 7 bases, with 14 bases between. CDR3 loop: CASSQEPPGLYTQYF. The CDR3 DNA follows: TGCGCCAGCAGCCAAGAACCGCCGGGACTGTATACGCAGTATTTT.

The rearrangement uses TRBV6-1 and TRBJ2-5; a possible D gene is TRBD2 (6 bases). There are 14 residues in the CDR3. The germline V and J ends were trimmed by 7 bases and 2 bases, with 14 bases remaining between them. Germline assignment: CDR1 MNHNS and CDR2 SASEGT. The CDR3 loop is CASKKDSGQETQYF. As DNA, the CDR3 is TGTGCCAGCAAAAAGGATAGCGGACAAGAGACCCAGTACTTC.

The V call is TRBV5-1, the J call TRBJ2-7; TRBD2 matches at 7 bases. Per germline, CDR1 SGHRS and CDR2 YFSETQ. The CDR3 spans 13 residues. The V gene end was trimmed by 5 bases and the J gene end by 4 bases; junction bases not matched to a gene: 6. CDR3 residues: CASSGGGEYEQYF. The CDR3 DNA reads TGCGCCAGCAGTGGGGGGGGTGAGTACGAGCAGTACTTC. The whole variable domain, remainder taken from reference TRBV5-1 and TRBJ2-7, is KAGVTQTPRYLIKTRGQQVTLSCSPISGHRSVSWYQQTPGQGLQFLFEYFSETQRNKGNFPGRFSGRQFSNSRSEMNVSTLELGDSALYLCASSGGGEYEQYFGPGTRLTVT.

This chain connects TRBV18 to TRBJ1-6; TRBD1 matches at 7 bases. V was clipped by 5 bases and J by 9 bases; unmatched bases: 13. CDR3 size: 16 residues. The V gene's germline CDR1 is KGHSH and CDR2 LQKENI. CDR3 in amino acids: CASSTSPATGASPLHF. The CDR3 DNA reads as TGTGCCAGCTCAACTTCTCCGGCCACAGGGGCTTCACCCCTCCACTTT. Together with reference TRBV18 and TRBJ1-6, the CDR3 gives the full variable domain: NAGVMQNPRHLVRRRGQEARLRCSPMKGHSHVYWYRQLPEEGLKFMVYLQKENIIDESGMPKERFSAEFPKEGPSILRIQQVVRGDSAAYFCASSTSPATGASPLHFGNGTRLTVT.

J is TRBJ2-3 and V is TRBV2; D not certain. This CDR3 region has 13 residues. Germline-derived CDR1 and CDR2 are SNHLY and FYNNEI. V lost 7 bases, J lost 1 base, and 9 bases lay in between. The DNA for the CDR3 is TGTGCCAGCATGCTAATTGGCACAGATACGCAGTATTTT. Amino acid sequence: CASMLIGTDTQYF.

The V gene is TRBV15, the J gene TRBJ2-5; D remains unclear. The better agreement between TRBJ2-7 and the DNA end casts doubt on the J call. The CDR3 has 13 amino acids. CDR1 is LNHNV and CDR2 is YYDKDF in the germline V gene (reference sequence). The CDR3 coding sequence is TGTGCCACCAGCAGAGAGCCCTTTAACGAGCAGTACTTC. Its protein product is CATSREPFNEQYF.

V is TRBV5-1 and J is TRBJ1-2; D gene unclear. Trimming pared 0 bases from V and 5 bases from J, leaving 14 bases between. The CDR3 loop spans 15 amino acids. Germline CDR1 reads SGHRS; CDR2 reads YFSETQ. The CDR3 sequence is CASSLVAGSSYGYTF. CDR3 nucleotides: TGCGCCAGCAGCTTGGTGGCGGGCAGTAGTTATGGCTACACCTTC.

The rearrangement uses TRBV7-2 and TRBJ2-4, with 8 bases aligning to TRBD2. The CDR3 is 18 amino acids. V shed 1 base and J 0 bases; nucleotides not matched to a gene: 8. Germline V gene sequence: CDR1 SGHTA, CDR2 FQGNSA. CDR3: CASSLEGRLAGAKNIQYF. The CDR3 nucleotides are TGTGCCAGCAGCTTAGAAGGTCGTCTAGCGGGAGCCAAAAACATTCAGTACTTC.

By sample fraction, this clone is medium-sized. CDR3 region: CASQGKRGPYEQYF. The CDR3 coding sequence is TGTGCCAGCCAGGGCAAGCGGGGCCCCTACGAGCAGTACTTC. The chain has TRBV6-5 and TRBJ2-7; 7 bases align to TRBD2. This CDR3 has 14 amino acids. Germline assignment: CDR1 MNHEY and CDR2 SVGAGI. The trim removed 8 bases at V and 2 bases at J, leaving 9 bases unmatched.

In this sample, this clone turned up many times. This chain uses TRBV7-3 with TRBJ2-3, with D possibly matching TRBD2 (6 bases). CDR3 length equals 14 residues. V dropped 5 bases and J dropped 0 bases, with 9 bases sitting between them. Germline V gives CDR1 SGHTA, CDR2 FQGTGA. The CDR3 sequence: CASSRDSSTDTQYF. The CDR3 DNA follows: TGTGCCAGCAGCCGGGACTCTAGCACAGATACGCAGTATTTT. The full variable domain, in which reference TRBV7-3 and TRBJ2-3 provide the parts outside the CDR3, is GAGVSQTPSNKVTEKGKYVELRCDPISGHTALYWYRQSLGQGPEFLIYFQGTGAADDSGLPNDRFFAVRPEGSVSTLKIQRTERGDSAVYLCASSRDSSTDTQYFGPGTRLTVL.

This clone was observed a few times. This chain uses TRBV5-4 with TRBJ1-2, with 10 bases that match TRBD1. V was clipped by 4 bases and J by 6 bases; unmatched bases: 9. This CDR3 contains 15 residues. The germline V gene has CDR1 SGHNT and CDR2 YYREEE (reference sequence). For the CDR3, the DNA is TGTGCCAGCAGCCTCCGGGACAGGGGTGTCAATGGCTACACCTTC. Translation: CASSLRDRGVNGYTF.

The chain couples TRBV4-1 to TRBJ2-1, with 8 bases identical to TRBD1. Germline V gives CDR1 MGHRA, CDR2 YSYEKL. The V and J ends lost 4 bases and 4 bases, in that order; junction bases with no gene match: 9. The CDR3 length is 16 residues. The CDR3 reads CASSLVGRTGYNEQFF. The CDR3 nucleotides are TGCGCCAGCAGCCTCGTGGGGCGGACAGGGTACAATGAGCAGTTCTTC.

The rearrangement joins TRBV9 to TRBJ2-1; TRBD2 is a possible D gene (5 bases). Trimming left V 1 base short and J 5 bases short, with 13 bases between. CDR1 and CDR2 from the germline V gene are SGDLS and YYNGEE. The CDR3 runs 15 residues. CDR3 sequence: CASSVSSQRHNEQFF. In DNA, the CDR3 is TGTGCCAGCAGCGTATCATCCCAGCGGCACAATGAGCAGTTCTTC. Drawing the rest from reference TRBV9 and TRBJ2-1, the complete variable domain is DSGVTQTPKHLITATGQRVTLRCSPRSGDLSVYWYQQSLDQGLQFLIQYYNGEERAKGNILERFSAQQFPDLHSELNLSSLELGDSALYFCASSVSSQRHNEQFFGPGTRLTVL.

The chain combines TRBV11-1 with TRBJ2-1; 11 bases fit TRBD2. The CDR3 spans 15 residues. Germline V gene sequence: CDR1 SGHAT, CDR2 FQDESV (reference sequence). With 6 bases clipped from V and 9 bases from J, the junction kept 10 bases outside the gene matches. The CDR3 sequence: CASRPGVAGGSEQFF. For the CDR3, the DNA is TGTGCCAGCAGACCCGGGGTAGCGGGAGGGAGTGAGCAGTTCTTC.

The chain couples TRBV7-9 to TRBJ1-5, with D possibly matching TRBD1 (5 bases). The ends were cut back, 2 bases at V and 4 bases at J, with 12 bases in the middle. CDR3 length equals 15 residues. Germline V lookup: CDR1 SEHNR, CDR2 FQNEAQ (reference sequence). The DNA for the CDR3 is TGTGCCAGCAGCTTATCTCAGGGTAGTAATCAGCCCCAGCATTTT. Residues: CASSLSQGSNQPQHF.

J is TRBJ2-7 and V is TRBV9; D is possibly TRBD1 (6 bases). From germline, CDR1 is SGDLS and CDR2 YYNGEE. Trimming cost V 4 bases and J 6 bases, with 20 bases left between them. The CDR3 runs to 15 residues. The CDR3 sequence: CASSTNVGQGFEQYF. CDR3 DNA: TGTGCCAGCAGCACAAACGTAGGGCAGGGGTTCGAGCAGTACTTC.

This rearrangement joins TRBV10-3 to TRBJ2-1; 8 bases are shared with TRBD2. Unmatched junction bases numbered 10, after V lost 3 bases and J lost 0 bases. The CDR3 extends over 18 amino acids. Germline CDR1 and CDR2: ENHRY and SYGVKD. The CDR3 here is CAISEVLAVNSSYNEQFF. The DNA for the CDR3 is TGTGCCATCAGTGAAGTACTAGCGGTTAATAGCTCCTACAATGAGCAGTTCTTC.

V is TRBV18 and J is TRBJ2-7; no clear D. CDR1 is KGHSH, CDR2 LQKENI, per germline. V lost 2 bases, J lost 4 bases, and 6 bases lay in between. The CDR3 has 12 residues. The CDR3: CASSPERYEQYF. The DNA for the CDR3 is TGTGCCAGCTCACCAGAGAGGTACGAGCAGTACTTC.

This rearrangement joins TRBV2 to TRBJ1-1; D not resolved. The CDR3 contains 15 residues. Germline V lookup: CDR1 SNHLY, CDR2 FYNNEI. The V gene lost 4 bases and the J gene lost 1 base, with 13 bases spanning the gap. The CDR3 here is CASSARLSQNTEAFF. CDR3 sequence (DNA): TGTGCCAGCAGTGCACGACTGTCGCAGAACACTGAAGCTTTCTTT.

The J gene is TRBJ1-1, the V gene TRBV28, with D unclear. From germline, CDR1 is MDHEN and CDR2 SYDVKM. The CDR3 sequence is 11 residues long. V was clipped by 4 bases and J by 4 bases, with 4 bases between them. The CDR3 nucleotides are TGTGCCAGCAGTTGGGCCACTGAAGCTTTCTTT. Its protein is CASSWATEAFF.

The CDR3 loop is CASSPSQGAQGYTF. DNA of the CDR3: TGTGCCAGCAGTCCATCACAGGGGGCGCAGGGCTACACCTTC. The gene calls are TRBV28 and TRBJ1-2, with 9 bases matching TRBD1. There are 14 residues in the CDR3. Trimming took 5 bases from V and 8 from J; bases not matched to a gene: 9. Germline V gene data show CDR1 as MDHEN and CDR2 as SYDVKM.

This clone was recorded a few times. This chain joins TRBV19 and TRBJ2-2, with 8 bases aligning to TRBD1. J gave up 4 bases and V 7 bases, and 8 bases lay outside the gene matches. The germline CDR1 and CDR2 sequences are LNHDA and SQIVND (reference sequence). This CDR3 has 15 residues. The CDR3 sequence is CASIGQGASTGELFF. The CDR3, as DNA: TGTGCCAGTATTGGGCAGGGGGCTAGCACCGGGGAGCTGTTTTTT.

The chain combines TRBV28 with TRBJ2-5, with TRBD2 identical over 8 bases. The CDR3 covers 13 residues. V shed 5 bases and J 5 bases; nucleotides not matched to a gene: 4. Germline values: CDR1 MDHEN, CDR2 SYDVKM. In DNA form, the CDR3 reads TGTGCCAGCAGTAGGCGGGAGGTGGAGACCCAGTACTTC. Translation gives CASSRREVETQYF.